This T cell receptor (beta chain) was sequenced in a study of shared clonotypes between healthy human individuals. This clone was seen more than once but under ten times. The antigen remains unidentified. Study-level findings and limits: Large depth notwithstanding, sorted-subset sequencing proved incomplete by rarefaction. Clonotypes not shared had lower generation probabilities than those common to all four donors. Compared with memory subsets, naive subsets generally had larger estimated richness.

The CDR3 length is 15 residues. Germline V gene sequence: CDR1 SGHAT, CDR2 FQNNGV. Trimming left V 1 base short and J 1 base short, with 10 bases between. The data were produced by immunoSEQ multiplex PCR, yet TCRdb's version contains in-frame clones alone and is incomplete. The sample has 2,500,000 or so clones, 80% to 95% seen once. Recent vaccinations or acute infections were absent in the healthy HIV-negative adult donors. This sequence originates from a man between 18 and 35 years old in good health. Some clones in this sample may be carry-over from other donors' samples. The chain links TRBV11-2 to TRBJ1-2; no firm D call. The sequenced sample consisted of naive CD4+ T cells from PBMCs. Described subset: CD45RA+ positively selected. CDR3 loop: CASSLVGSYNYGYTF. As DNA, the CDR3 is TGTGCCAGCAGCTTAGTCGGATCCTATAACTATGGCTACACCTTC.